A single sample gave rise to the 16 T cell receptor beta chains below, sequenced in a study of T-cell reconstitution after alpha-beta-depleted transplantation in children. Construction of the TCRbeta library involved unique molecular identifiers. TCRdb re-derived calls from the PCR reads in MiXCR, one entry per CDR3 protein. The sample carries fewer than 450,000 distinct CDR3 sequences, around 15% recorded once. Sequenced here: PBMCs, mostly from graft donor cells, sampled 360 days after TCRalphabeta/CD19-depleted stem cell transplant. These receptors were collected from a male patient under 10 years old who had a stem cell transplant for acute lymphoblastic leukemia, so the T cells may come from the graft donor.

This clonotype has more than one count but fewer than ten. The genes are TRBV20-1 and TRBJ1-4; D is ambiguous. The germline V gene encodes CDR1 DFQATT and CDR2 SNEGSKA (reference sequence). This CDR3 is 15 amino acids long. The germline V and J ends were trimmed by 0 bases and 8 bases, with 16 bases remaining between them. CDR3 sequence (DNA): TGCAGTGCTAGAGAGCCAGTGGGATTGGGGGAAAAACTGTTTTTT. Translation: CSAREPVGLGEKLFF.

The V gene is TRBV28, the J gene TRBJ2-1; 11 bases match TRBD2. Germline CDR1 and CDR2: MDHEN and SYDVKM. With V trimmed by 4 bases and J by 5 bases, 16 bases remained unmatched. This CDR3 contains 19 residues. CDR3 amino acids: CASSSWARRLAGKDNEQFF. Here the CDR3 DNA reads TGTGCCAGCAGTTCGTGGGCCCGAAGACTAGCGGGAAAAGACAATGAGCAGTTCTTC.

Comment on this clonotype: A clone one base away is much larger, so this may be a read error. The chain carries TRBV12-3 or TRBV12-4 and TRBJ2-1; D is undetermined. This CDR3 is built from 16 residues. V dropped 3 bases and J dropped 3 bases, with 15 bases sitting between them. The CDR3 DNA reads as TGTGCCAGCAGTTTTCAAGGTAGTGCCTTCTACAATGAGCAGTTCTTC. It codes for CASSFQGSAFYNEQFF.

CDR3 residues: CASSPGPSNMNTEAFF. The CDR3 DNA reads TGCGCCAGCAGCCCGGGACCGAGCAACATGAACACTGAAGCTTTCTTT. This chain joins TRBV5-1 and TRBJ1-1; possibly TRBD1 for D (5 bases). The CDR3 sequence is 16 residues long. V lost 4 bases to trimming and J lost 0 bases, with 16 bases between them. Germline V gene sequence: CDR1 SGHRS, CDR2 YFSETQ.

This clonotype appeared a few times. The chain is built from TRBV19 and TRBJ2-4; no clear D gene. Trimming cost V 6 bases and J 2 bases, with 11 bases left between them. CDR1 and CDR2 from the germline V gene are LNHDA and SQIVND (reference sequence). This CDR3 is 14 amino acids long. CDR3 region: CASSHRWTKNIQYF. For the CDR3, the DNA is TGTGCCAGTAGCCATCGTTGGACCAAAAACATTCAGTACTTC.

This clonotype was found a few times. This chain joins TRBV15 and TRBJ2-1; TRBD2 matches 10 bases. The CDR3 loop spans 13 amino acids. Germline values: CDR1 LNHNV, CDR2 YYDKDF (reference sequence). Trimming removed 8 bases from V and 5 bases from J; junction bases left unmatched: 3. CDR3: CATHGLADNEQFF. As DNA, the CDR3 is TGTGCCACCCACGGACTAGCGGACAATGAGCAGTTCTTC.

This clonotype was counted only a few times. This chain joins TRBV10-3 and TRBJ2-3, with 7 bases that match TRBD1. Germline V lookup: CDR1 ENHRY, CDR2 SYGVKD. The CDR3 runs to 15 residues. Unmatched junction bases numbered 1, after V lost 0 bases and J lost 1 base. CDR3 nucleotides: TGTGCCATCAGTGAGTCAGGACAGGGCACAGATACGCAGTATTTT. Its protein product is CAISESGQGTDTQYF.

The CDR3 bases are TGTGCCAGCAGCTCTCTATTACGGGAGCAGTACTTC. Amino acid sequence: CASSSLLREQYF. This chain connects TRBV5-8 to TRBJ2-7; D is uncertain. The germline V gene encodes CDR1 SGHTS and CDR2 YDEGEE. There are 12 residues in the CDR3. Trimming removed 3 bases from V and 7 bases from J, with 11 bases in between.

The CDR3 spells CASSRTGSYNEQFF. DNA for the CDR3: TGTGCCAGCAGTCGGACAGGGTCTTACAATGAGCAGTTCTTC. The rearrangement joins TRBV6-1 to TRBJ2-1; 8 bases agree with TRBD1. The CDR3 consists of 14 residues. Germline assignment: CDR1 MNHNS and CDR2 SASEGT. J was trimmed by 4 bases and V by 5 bases; bases with no gene match: 4.

V is TRBV11-2 and J is TRBJ2-1, with TRBD2 matching 11 bases. The V segment lost 4 bases and the J segment 4 bases; nucleotides outside the gene matches: 12. The germline gives CDR1 SGHAT, CDR2 FQNNGV. There are 18 residues in the CDR3. The CDR3 is CASSSFSGTSGRYNEQFF. The CDR3 DNA follows: TGTGCCAGCAGCTCCTTTTCCGGGACTAGCGGACGGTACAATGAGCAGTTCTTC.

The rearrangement joins TRBV20-1 to TRBJ1-5; TRBD1 matches 10 bases. Germline V CDR1 and CDR2: DFQATT, SNEGSKA (reference sequence). V gave up 1 base and J gave up 6 bases; unmatched junction bases: 6. The length of the CDR3 is 15 residues. DNA for the CDR3: TGCAGTGCTAGAGGACAGGGGGACAGGGGTCAGCCCCAGCATTTT. Its translation: CSARGQGDRGQPQHF.

In this sample, this clonotype turned up a few times. V is TRBV7-8 and J is TRBJ2-5, with D tentatively TRBD2 (5 bases). Germline CDR1 reads SGHVS; CDR2 reads FQNEAQ. The CDR3 runs to 15 residues. The V gene lost 2 bases and the J gene lost 5 bases, with 15 bases spanning the gap. The CDR3 spells CASSLNIAYVETQYF. The CDR3 DNA reads TGTGCCAGCAGCTTAAATATAGCGTACGTTGAGACCCAGTACTTC.

This sequence joins TRBV7-9 and TRBJ1-5, with a weak D call TRBD1 (5 bases). CDR3 length equals 15 residues. Germline V gene lookup returns CDR1 SEHNR and CDR2 FQNEAQ (reference sequence). V was trimmed by 1 base and J by 7 bases, leaving 14 bases between them. Written as DNA, the CDR3 is TGTGCCAGCAGCTTAGGTCCCCGGGGCGGCCAGCCCCAGCATTTT. Protein: CASSLGPRGGQPQHF.

The chain is built from TRBV20-1 and TRBJ2-7, with 9 bases fitting TRBD1. From germline, CDR1 is DFQATT and CDR2 SNEGSKA (reference sequence). J lost 7 bases, V lost 5 bases, and 9 bases had no gene match. The CDR3 is 13 residues long. The DNA for the CDR3 is TGCAGTGCTGCGGGGGACAGGGCAGGAGAGCAGTACTTC. Translated, it gives CSAAGDRAGEQYF.

Many counts were recorded for this clonotype. The chain joins TRBV4-1 to TRBJ2-1; TRBD2 matches at 15 bases. With 4 bases clipped from V and 0 bases from J, the junction kept 4 bases outside the gene matches. The CDR3 extends over 18 amino acids. CDR1 and CDR2 (germline): MGHRA, YSYEKL. The CDR3 reads CASSRGLAGGSSYNEQFF. CDR3 nucleotides: TGCGCCAGCAGCCGTGGACTAGCGGGAGGGAGCTCCTACAATGAGCAGTTCTTC.

The genes are TRBV14 and TRBJ2-1; weak D call: TRBD1 (6 bases). Per the germline V gene, CDR1 is SGHDN and CDR2 is FVKESK. CDR3 length: 17 amino acids. V lost 0 bases and J 9 bases, leaving 21 bases between the germline ends. DNA of the CDR3: TGTGCCAGCAGCCAAGATAAGGGGGTTTGGTCGGCCGGTGAGCAGTTCTTC. It codes for CASSQDKGVWSAGEQFF.